The table lists the clone carrying this T cell receptor beta chain with many counts. The antigen is undetermined. The CDR3 runs 15 residues. With 2 bases clipped from V and 3 bases from J, the junction kept 3 bases outside the gene matches. In germline, CDR1 is KGHDR, CDR2 SFDVKD. These data belong to a study of regulatory T cells in long-lasting Graves disease. Study-level points and caveats: Fewer public clonotypes were shared by new patients (966) than by persistent patients (approximately 2,700). There was favoring of TRBV28, TRBJ1-2 and TRBJ2-5 in persistent disease. For persistent Graves' patients, TCR diversity was lower than for newly diagnosed ones.

Documented time point: newly diagnosed GD, antithyroid drugs for less than 3 months. Isolated PBMC RNA provided the starting material for the TCR library. Diagnoses of Graves' disease were made by American Thyroid Association guidelines. To make TCR beta libraries, researchers used iRepertoire HTBI primers and Arm-PCR of CDR3 regions. TCRdb reprocessed the multiplex PCR reads with MiXCR, giving one entry per CDR3 protein. The top ten clones hold 11% to 15% of a sample with some 250,000 distinct CDR3 sequences, around 20% of them seen once. The J gene is TRBJ2-3, the V gene TRBV24-1; 8 positions agree with TRBD2. The receptor was isolated from a female donor with Graves disease. The material was peripheral blood mononuclear cells (PBMCs), obtained at new diagnosis, from a patient treated with antithyroid drugs. The CDR3 DNA sequence: TGTGCCACCAGTGATTGGGGACTAGGAACAGATACGCAGTATTTT. This translates into CATSDWGLGTDTQYF.